This entry concerns a single TCR beta chain. Germline loops: CDR1 SGHTA, CDR2 FQGNSA. The CDR3 totals 13 residues. V dropped 6 bases and J dropped 0; count of bases not matched to a gene: 1. The record originates from a study of T cell responses to AZD1222 COVID-19 vaccine. TCRdb's table, derived via immunoSEQ multiplex PCR, lists solely in-frame clones and lacks some. The sample records 150,000 to 160,000 clones, less than 95% being singletons. This clonotype originated in an adult in good health. The sequenced sample was peripheral blood, obtained on day 0 of AZD1222 vaccination. The rearrangement joins TRBV7-2 to TRBJ1-2, with 7 bases that match TRBD1. CDR3 sequence: CASRGTANYGYTF. CDR3 coding DNA: TGTGCCAGCAGGGGGACAGCTAACTATGGCTACACCTTC.